This passage covers 25 T cell receptor beta chains from one sample sequenced in a study of blood T cell repertoires in COVID-19. The repertoire was sequenced with immunoSEQ multiplex PCR; TCRdb's copy has only in-frame clones and lacks some. Of 150,000 to 200,000 clones listed, 78% are singletons. The sample was peripheral blood. The receptors originated from a woman older than 75 with active or convalescent COVID-19.

V is TRBV7-9 and J is TRBJ1-2; no clear D gene. The V end was cut by 7 bases, the J end by 0 bases, with 12 bases between. The CDR3 extends over 14 amino acids. Germline CDR1 is SEHNR and CDR2 is FQNEAQ (reference sequence). CDR3 DNA: TGTGCCAGCAACTTGAGCGGAGCTAACTATGGCTACACCTTC. It is translated as CASNLSGANYGYTF. The variable domain in full, completed from reference TRBV7-9 and TRBJ1-2, reads DTGVSQNPRHKITKRGQNVTFRCDPISEHNRLYWYRQTLGQGPEFLTYFQNEAQLEKSRLLSDRFSAERPKGSFSTLEIQRTEQGDSAMYLCASNLSGANYGYTFGSGTRLTVV.

This clone was observed a handful of times. CDR3 region: CASSLTRGLTDTQYF. The CDR3 nucleotides are TGTGCCAGCAGCTTAACGCGGGGGCTCACAGATACGCAGTATTTT. This chain uses TRBV11-2 with TRBJ2-3; a weak D match, TRBD2 (7 bases). The CDR3 covers 15 residues. The germline V gene encodes CDR1 SGHAT and CDR2 FQNNGV. V shed 2 bases and J shed 2 bases, with 11 bases lying between them.

Comments on this clone: Other DNA sequences within the sample encode an identical CDR3. This sequence joins TRBV9 and TRBJ1-5; D is perhaps TRBD1 (5 bases). V was clipped by 2 bases and J by 0 bases, with 9 bases between them. This CDR3 is 15 amino acids long. The germline V gene has CDR1 SGDLS and CDR2 YYNGEE. Here the CDR3 reads CASSVGGVSNQPQHF. CDR3 nucleotides: TGTGCCAGCAGCGTTGGAGGGGTTAGCAATCAGCCCCAGCATTTT.

The chain recombines TRBV10-3 with TRBJ2-7, with 7 bases fitting TRBD1. CDR3 length: 16 residues. V gave up 0 bases and J gave up 9 bases; unmatched junction bases: 14. In germline, CDR1 is ENHRY, CDR2 SYGVKD. This chain's CDR3 is CAISESSRDSGFRQYF. CDR3 sequence (DNA): TGTGCCATCAGTGAGTCGAGTCGGGACAGCGGCTTTAGGCAGTACTTC.

V gene TRBV11-2 combines with J gene TRBJ1-1, with D possibly TRBD1 on 6 matching bases. The V gene's germline CDR1 is SGHAT and CDR2 FQNNGV. V was clipped by 5 bases and J by 6 bases, with 13 bases between them. The CDR3 contains 13 residues. The DNA for the CDR3 is TGTGCCAGCAGCCAACAGGGAAGGGCTGAAGCTTTCTTT. Its protein is CASSQQGRAEAFF.

The chain links TRBV5-4 to TRBJ2-7; 9 bases line up with TRBD1. The V and J ends lost 3 bases and 6 bases, in that order; junction bases with no gene match: 10. This CDR3 is 15 amino acids long. The germline gives CDR1 SGHNT, CDR2 YYREEE (reference sequence). The CDR3 coding sequence is TGTGCCAGCAGCTCACCGGGACAGGGTTTTAGCGAGCAGTACTTC. This gives the protein CASSSPGQGFSEQYF. The full variable domain, rest sourced from reference TRBV5-4 and TRBJ2-7, is ETGVTQSPTHLIKTRGQQVTLRCSSQSGHNTVSWYQQALGQGPQFIFQYYREEENGRGNFPPRFSGLQFPNYSSELNVNALELDDSALYLCASSSPGQGFSEQYFGPGTRLTVT.

Of note for this clone: An end of the junction does not agree with germline; a read error may underlie this. The chain's CDR3 is CASSLYSRGLISHEQYF. Here the CDR3 DNA reads TGTGCCAGCAGTTTATACAGTCGAGGGCTCATCTCCCACGAGCAGTACTTC. This chain connects TRBV28 to TRBJ2-7; maybe TRBD2 (5 bases). Looked up from germline, CDR1 is MDHEN and CDR2 is SYDVKM. CDR3 length: 17 amino acids.

The rearrangement links TRBV7-3 to TRBJ1-2; no definite D call. CDR1 SGHTA and CDR2 FQGTGA come from the germline V gene. Trimming stripped 5 bases from V and 6 bases from J, with 13 bases between. CDR3 length: 13 residues. CDR3 loop: CASSLPGGNGYTF. The CDR3 coding sequence is TGTGCCAGCAGCCTTCCGGGCGGGAATGGCTACACCTTC.

J is TRBJ1-2 and V is TRBV6-2 or TRBV6-3, with no clear D. The germline CDR1 and CDR2 sequences are MNHEY and SVGEGT. The CDR3 totals 13 residues. Trimming left V 6 bases short and J 5 bases short, with 13 bases between. Written as DNA, the CDR3 is TGTGCCAGCAGCAACCGCCAGGATTATGGCTACACCTTC. Translation gives CASSNRQDYGYTF.

The chain employs TRBV7-2 and TRBJ2-7; possibly TRBD2 for D (5 bases). In germline, CDR1 is SGHTA, CDR2 FQGNSA. V was cut by 4 bases and J by 7 bases, with 17 bases left in between. This CDR3 comprises 14 residues. Written as DNA, the CDR3 is TGTGCCAGCAGCTCCCGACTTACTAGGGAAGAGCAGTACTTC. Residues: CASSSRLTREEQYF.

V usage is TRBV28 and J usage is TRBJ2-3; tentatively, D is TRBD2 (5 bases). The V end was cut by 4 bases, the J end by 8 bases, with 16 bases between. CDR3 length: 14 residues. The germline gives CDR1 MDHEN, CDR2 SYDVKM. The CDR3 sequence is CASSSTEVRGTQYF. The CDR3 DNA reads as TGTGCCAGCAGTTCAACGGAGGTCCGGGGTACGCAGTATTTT.

This rearrangement joins TRBV28 to TRBJ1-6; 8 nucleotides agree with TRBD1. Trimming removed 5 bases from V and 9 bases from J; junction bases left unmatched: 12. In germline, CDR1 is MDHEN, CDR2 SYDVKM. The CDR3 is 16 amino acids. Here the CDR3 reads CASSPSTGVGSSPLHF. The CDR3 DNA is TGTGCCAGCAGTCCATCGACAGGGGTGGGGAGTTCACCCCTCCACTTT.

DNA of the CDR3: TGCGCCAGCAGCTCCGGGACTAGCGGGGGGGCCAGGGATACGCAGTATTTT. Amino acids: CASSSGTSGGARDTQYF. The genes are TRBV5-1 and TRBJ2-3; 16 bases match TRBD2. CDR3 length: 17 amino acids. With 3 bases clipped from V and 6 bases from J, the junction kept 7 bases outside the gene matches. Germline-derived CDR1 and CDR2 are SGHRS and YFSETQ. Drawing the rest from reference TRBV5-1 and TRBJ2-3, the complete variable domain is KAGVTQTPRYLIKTRGQQVTLSCSPISGHRSVSWYQQTPGQGLQFLFEYFSETQRNKGNFPGRFSGRQFSNSRSEMNVSTLELGDSALYLCASSSGTSGGARDTQYFGPGTRLTVL.

The chain couples TRBV7-2 to TRBJ2-3; no clear D gene. Germline loops: CDR1 SGHTA, CDR2 FQGNSA. This CDR3 is 13 amino acids long. V lost 1 base and J lost 6, with 8 bases in between. As DNA, the CDR3 is TGTGCCAGCAGCTTAGGGGCCATGGATACGCAGTATTTT. This sequence encodes CASSLGAMDTQYF.

The rearrangement joins TRBV11-2 to TRBJ2-7; 8 nucleotides align to TRBD1. Germline CDR1 is SGHAT and CDR2 is FQNNGV. With V trimmed by 4 bases and J by 1 base, 12 bases remained unmatched. This CDR3 is built from 17 residues. CDR3 protein: CASSSYLGQGASYEQYF. The CDR3 DNA follows: TGTGCCAGCAGCTCTTACTTAGGGCAGGGGGCTTCCTACGAGCAGTACTTC.

V is TRBV6-6 and J is TRBJ1-5, with 10 bases that match TRBD1. Germline loops: CDR1 MNHNY, CDR2 SVGAGI (reference sequence). V shed 6 bases and J 2 bases; nucleotides not matched to a gene: 7. The CDR3 is made up of 16 amino acids. The CDR3 sequence: CASRTGGEFRNQPQHF. In DNA form, the CDR3 reads TGTGCCAGCAGGACAGGGGGCGAGTTTCGCAATCAGCCCCAGCATTTT.

The chain links TRBV6-2 or TRBV6-3 to TRBJ2-1; no definite D call. Trimming took off 6 bases at V and 5 bases at J, with 5 bases between the two ends. Germline CDR1 and CDR2: MNHEY and SVGEGT. The CDR3 loop spans 11 amino acids. As DNA, the CDR3 is TGTGCCAGCAGCCAGCACAATGAGCAGTTCTTC. Residues: CASSQHNEQFF.

V and J are TRBV6-5 and TRBJ2-1, with TRBD2 as a possible D gene (7 bases). CDR3 size: 14 residues. V was cut by 8 bases and J by 3 bases, with 14 bases left in between. Germline CDR1 MNHEY, CDR2 SVGAGI. DNA of the CDR3: TGTGCCAGCGTCGCGGGGGCAGGCTACAATGAGCAGTTCTTC. Translation: CASVAGAGYNEQFF.

This clone has just one count. The rearrangement joins TRBV2 to TRBJ1-4; D is uncertain. CDR3 length: 13 amino acids. Trimming took off 6 bases at V and 10 bases at J, with 15 bases between the two ends. Per the germline V gene, CDR1 is SNHLY and CDR2 is FYNNEI. CDR3 protein: CASSPELEGKLFF. The CDR3 DNA reads as TGTGCCAGCAGCCCGGAGCTGGAAGGAAAACTGTTTTTT. Filled out from reference TRBV2 and TRBJ1-4, the complete variable domain reads EPEVTQTPSHQVTQMGQEVILRCVPISNHLYFYWYRQILGQKVEFLVSFYNNEISEKSEIFDDQFSVERPDGSNFTLKIRSTKLEDSAMYFCASSPELEGKLFFGSGTQLSVL.

The chain recombines TRBV9 with TRBJ2-5; possible D gene TRBD1, 5 bases. The CDR3 has 17 residues. Germline CDR1 and CDR2: SGDLS and YYNGEE. Trimming took 2 bases from V and 1 from J, leaving 18 bases between them. The CDR3 nucleotides read TGTGCCAGCAGCGTGACAGCTACTGGGGCGCCCCAAGAGACCCAGTACTTC. It yields the protein CASSVTATGAPQETQYF.

V is TRBV7-9 and J is TRBJ1-4; possible D gene TRBD1, 5 bases. The germline gives CDR1 SEHNR, CDR2 FQNEAQ (reference sequence). The CDR3 totals 14 residues. Trimming removed 7 bases from V and 4 bases from J, with 13 bases in between. CDR3 sequence: CASTGGFGNEKLFF. In nucleotides, the CDR3 is TGTGCCAGCACCGGGGGGTTCGGTAATGAAAAACTGTTTTTT.

The gene calls are TRBV27 and TRBJ2-1, with 8 bases lining up with TRBD1. The CDR3 spans 15 residues. Germline values: CDR1 MNHEY, CDR2 SMNVEV (reference sequence). After removal of 6 bases from V and 8 bases from J, the junction contained 12 bases not matched to a gene. CDR3 DNA: TGTGCCAGCAGAATCAGGGGGCCCCTCATGGATGAGCAGTTCTTC. Translating it yields CASRIRGPLMDEQFF.

The rearrangement joins TRBV2 to TRBJ1-6, with D unresolved. V was pared by 0 bases and J by 9 bases, with 6 bases between. Germline CDR1 SNHLY, CDR2 FYNNEI. The CDR3 loop spans 13 amino acids. This CDR3 reads CASSEAWSSPLHF. The CDR3 DNA follows: TGTGCCAGCAGTGAAGCGTGGAGTTCACCCCTCCACTTT. The variable domain in full, with the rest retrieved from reference TRBV2 and TRBJ1-6, is EPEVTQTPSHQVTQMGQEVILRCVPISNHLYFYWYRQILGQKVEFLVSFYNNEISEKSEIFDDQFSVERPDGSNFTLKIRSTKLEDSAMYFCASSEAWSSPLHFGNGTRLTVT.

The rearrangement joins TRBV5-6 to TRBJ1-5, with a tentative D call TRBD1 (5 bases). This CDR3 has 13 residues. Deletions cut 4 bases from V and 3 bases from J, with 8 bases between. Germline-derived CDR1 and CDR2 are SGHDT and YYEEEE. CDR3 sequence (DNA): TGTGCCAGCAGCGGGGGACTCAATCAGCCCCAGCATTTT. This translates into CASSGGLNQPQHF.

The CDR3 region has the DNA TGTGCCAGCAACCAGGACAGCTTCTATGGCTACACCTTC. Encoded protein: CASNQDSFYGYTF. This rearrangement joins TRBV5-4 to TRBJ1-2; maybe TRBD1 (6 bases). Trimming removed 6 bases at V and 4 bases at J, with 13 bases between. The CDR3 contains 13 residues. CDR1 is SGHNT and CDR2 is YYREEE in the germline V gene (reference sequence).